These 3 T cell receptor beta chains were sequenced from one sample in a study of CD8+ T cells in alopecia areata. Following extraction, RNA underwent reverse transcription to cDNA, which served as the sequencing template. Generated by immunoSEQ multiplex PCR, the TCRdb table keeps only in-frame clones and is missing some. The sample holds 90,000 to 100,000 clones, around 45% seen once. Material for sequencing was CD4+ T cells sorted from blood. The receptors stem from a human donor with alopecia areata.

The chain uses TRBV30 and TRBJ2-3, with 8 positions matching TRBD2. The V and J ends lost 7 bases and 2 bases, in that order; junction bases with no gene match: 17. The CDR3 totals 17 residues. Germline values: CDR1 GTSNPN, CDR2 SVGIG (reference sequence). The CDR3 sequence is CASLTRRGAGPTDTQYF. As DNA, the CDR3 is TGTGCCTCACTAACTAGGCGGGGGGCCGGACCCACAGATACGCAGTATTTT. The whole variable domain, remainder taken from reference TRBV30 and TRBJ2-3, is SQTIHQWPATLVQPVGSPLSLECTVEGTSNPNLYWYRQAAGRGLQLLFYSVGIGQISSEVPQNLSASRPQDRQFILSSKKLLLSDSGFYLCASLTRRGAGPTDTQYFGPGTRLTVL.

The chain recombines TRBV18 with TRBJ2-3, with D unclear. Between the trimmed V and J ends, which lost 4 bases and 6 bases, there was a span of 17 bases. Per germline, CDR1 KGHSH and CDR2 LQKENI. CDR3 length: 15 residues. The CDR3 sequence is CASSLLEARYDTQYF. The DNA of the CDR3 is TGTGCCAGCTCACTGCTCGAGGCCCGTTATGATACGCAGTATTTT. The full variable domain, with the rest looked up from reference TRBV18 and TRBJ2-3, is NAGVMQNPRHLVRRRGQEARLRCSPMKGHSHVYWYRQLPEEGLKFMVYLQKENIIDESGMPKERFSAEFPKEGPSILRIQQVVRGDSAAYFCASSLLEARYDTQYFGPGTRLTVL.

This clone was detected a few times. V usage is TRBV5-1 and J usage is TRBJ2-3, with 7 bases fitting TRBD2. With 5 bases clipped from V and 3 bases from J, the junction kept 3 bases outside the gene matches. The CDR3 contains 13 residues. Germline CDR1 reads SGHRS; CDR2 reads YFSETQ. Here the CDR3 reads CASSISGTDTQYF. The CDR3, as DNA: TGCGCCAGCAGTATTAGCGGGACAGATACGCAGTATTTT.